The 21 T cell receptor beta chains presented below share a single source sample, sequenced in a study of cytomegalovirus exposure and HLA in healthy donors (dated by TCRdb to 2015 to 2018). The method was the immunoSEQ multiplex PCR assay. The multiplex PCR relied on a mix of 60 forward primers for TCR Vbeta segments and 13 reverse primers for TCR Jbeta segments. The clones in this table, taken by TCRdb from immuneACCESS, are in-frame only. Not every clone is retained; where verified, under half of the shortfall comes from an unresolved V gene, and the cause of the rest is unknown. The sample table shows about 280,000 clones, and about 90% are seen once. Clones ranked in the top ten supply about 2% of the sample. Sample: PBMCs. These receptor sequences come from a woman between 18 and 30 years old in good health and CMV-seronegative.

This clone occurred a few times. The chain carries TRBV7-3 and TRBJ2-1, with D uncertain. The germline V gene has CDR1 SGHTA and CDR2 FQGTGA. Trimming cost V 0 bases and J 10 bases, with 7 bases left between them. The CDR3 loop spans 12 amino acids. The CDR3 region has the DNA TGTGCCAGCAGCTTAACGTCCGGGGAGCAGTTCTTC. Translating it yields CASSLTSGEQFF.

J is TRBJ1-1 and V is TRBV29-1, with D possibly being TRBD1 (6 bases). This CDR3 is 14 amino acids long. Germline assignment: CDR1 SQVTM and CDR2 ANQGSEA. Between the trimmed V and J ends, which lost 7 bases and 4 bases, there was a span of 19 bases. The CDR3 region is CSGGPSGVPTEAFF. CDR3 DNA: TGCAGCGGGGGACCTTCAGGGGTTCCCACTGAAGCTTTCTTT. Variable domain in full (rest from reference TRBV29-1 and TRBJ1-1): SAVISQKPSRDICQRGTSLTIQCQVDSQVTMMFWYRQQPGQSLTLIATANQGSEATYESGFVIDKFPISRPNLTFSTLTVSNMSPEDSSIYLCSGGPSGVPTEAFFGQGTRLTVV.

Written as DNA, the CDR3 is TGTGCCAGCAGCCCTGGACTATCCTACGAGCAGTACTTC. Residues: CASSPGLSYEQYF. The chain combines TRBV27 with TRBJ2-5; D is perhaps TRBD2 (6 bases). The J call may be mistaken, given a closer DNA end match to TRBJ2-7. Germline CDR1 is MNHEY and CDR2 is SMNVEV (reference sequence). The CDR3 runs to 13 residues.

The chain carries TRBV13 and TRBJ2-5, with TRBD2 matching over 8 bases. The J call may be faulty, since TRBJ2-7 better matches the DNA end. CDR3 length: 16 amino acids. Germline V lookup: CDR1 PRHDT, CDR2 FYEKMQ (reference sequence). The CDR3 reads CASSLGAGGYSYEQYF. As DNA, the CDR3 is TGTGCCAGCAGCTTAGGGGCGGGGGGTTACTCCTACGAGCAGTACTTC.

The chain carries TRBV5-1 and TRBJ2-1; possible D gene TRBD1, 6 bases. The CDR3 contains 15 residues. Germline assignment: CDR1 SGHRS and CDR2 YFSETQ. V shed 2 bases and J shed 5 bases, with 14 bases lying between them. CDR3 region: CASSLATPGDNEQFF. CDR3 bases: TGCGCCAGCAGCTTAGCTACCCCAGGGGACAATGAGCAGTTCTTC.

This chain uses TRBV7-9 with TRBJ1-6; D is unclear. The length of the CDR3 is 14 residues. V was shortened by 2 bases and J by 4 bases, with 6 bases between the two germline ends. The V gene's germline CDR1 is SEHNR and CDR2 FQNEAQ (reference sequence). As DNA, the CDR3 is TGTGCCAGCAGCTTACGGGGTTATAATTCACCCCTCCACTTT. Translated: CASSLRGYNSPLHF.

This clone was detected once. The chain uses TRBV29-1 and TRBJ1-1; 9 nucleotides agree with TRBD1. Germline CDR1 and CDR2: SQVTM and ANQGSEA. The trim removed 4 bases at V and 3 bases at J, leaving 3 bases unmatched. The CDR3 loop spans 13 amino acids. Here the CDR3 DNA reads TGCAGCGTTGCGGGACAGGGACACACTGAAGCTTTCTTT. This sequence encodes CSVAGQGHTEAFF. Using reference TRBV29-1 and TRBJ1-1 for the parts outside the CDR3, the full variable domain is SAVISQKPSRDICQRGTSLTIQCQVDSQVTMMFWYRQQPGQSLTLIATANQGSEATYESGFVIDKFPISRPNLTFSTLTVSNMSPEDSSIYLCSVAGQGHTEAFFGQGTRLTVV.

This clone is a singleton in its sample. The chain uses TRBV6-5 and TRBJ1-4; unclear D gene. The CDR3 runs 15 residues. The V gene's germline CDR1 is MNHEY and CDR2 SVGAGI. V was pared by 8 bases and J by 0 bases, with 13 bases between. The CDR3: CASRARKATNEKLFF. CDR3 sequence (DNA): TGTGCCAGCCGAGCTAGGAAGGCAACTAATGAAAAACTGTTTTTT.

This chain links TRBV10-3 with TRBJ2-1, with TRBD2 matching 12 bases. The CDR3 is made up of 14 amino acids. The V segment lost 0 bases and the J segment 13 bases; nucleotides outside the gene matches: 4. Germline CDR1 ENHRY, CDR2 SYGVKD. The CDR3 DNA sequence: TGTGCCATCAGTGAGTCGGCTAGCGGGGGGGGCCAGTTCTTC. Its protein is CAISESASGGGQFF.

The chain is built from TRBV18 and TRBJ1-2; maybe TRBD1 (5 bases). The V end lost 1 base, the J end lost 6 bases, and 27 bases lay between the germline ends. The CDR3 runs 19 residues. The germline V gene has CDR1 KGHSH and CDR2 LQKENI. CDR3 sequence reads: CASSPRSAQVGGLFDGYTF. The CDR3 DNA sequence: TGTGCCAGCTCACCACGTTCCGCACAGGTGGGGGGTCTGTTTGATGGCTACACCTTC.

J is TRBJ1-2 and V is TRBV29-1; no clear D gene. Between the trimmed V and J ends, which lost 6 bases and 5 bases, there was a span of 13 bases. Per the germline V gene, CDR1 is SQVTM and CDR2 is ANQGSEA. This CDR3 contains 12 residues. The CDR3 here is CSVPERSYGYTF. For the CDR3, the DNA is TGCAGCGTCCCGGAGAGGTCATATGGCTACACCTTC.

The J gene is TRBJ2-3, the V gene TRBV5-6, with 13 bases aligning to TRBD2. J was trimmed by 7 bases and V by 5 bases; bases with no gene match: 13. Looked up from germline, CDR1 is SGHDT and CDR2 is YYEEEE. This CDR3 spans 17 amino acids. The CDR3: CASSSGLAGALMNTQYF. CDR3 coding DNA: TGTGCCAGCAGTTCCGGACTAGCGGGGGCCTTAATGAATACGCAGTATTTT.

J is TRBJ2-5 and V is TRBV5-4; no definite D call. The V gene lost 5 bases and the J gene lost 4 bases, with 15 bases spanning the gap. Germline CDR1 reads SGHNT; CDR2 reads YYREEE (reference sequence). The CDR3 covers 14 residues. DNA for the CDR3: TGTGCCAGCAGTAACTACCCGCGCACAGAGACCCAGTACTTC. As protein: CASSNYPRTETQYF.

The chain carries TRBV2 and TRBJ1-2; TRBD1 matches 7 bases. Germline V gene lookup returns CDR1 SNHLY and CDR2 FYNNEI. V was pared by 7 bases and J by 5 bases, with 7 bases of the junction left unmatched. The CDR3 is 13 amino acids. The CDR3 sequence: CASILDREYGYTF. CDR3 nucleotides: TGTGCCAGCATTCTCGACAGGGAGTATGGCTACACCTTC.

J is TRBJ2-7 and V is TRBV30; no clear D. The germline V gene has CDR1 GTSNPN and CDR2 SVGIG (reference sequence). CDR3 length equals 11 residues. V lost 8 bases to trimming and J lost 0 bases, with 8 bases between them. In nucleotides, the CDR3 is TGTGCCGCCGCAGACTCCTACGAGCAGTACTTC. Translated, it gives CAAADSYEQYF.

This rearrangement joins TRBV2 to TRBJ1-5; TRBD1 is a possible D gene (6 bases). Germline loops: CDR1 SNHLY, CDR2 FYNNEI. The CDR3 totals 17 residues. Trimming stripped 6 bases from V and 0 bases from J, with 18 bases between. DNA for the CDR3: TGTGCCAGCAGAGACGTGCTGACAGGTTATAGCAATCAGCCCCAGCATTTT. Translating it yields CASRDVLTGYSNQPQHF.

The CDR3 sequence is CASSIVGTGGFYGYTF. CDR3 sequence (DNA): TGTGCCAGTAGTATCGTGGGGACAGGGGGCTTTTATGGCTACACCTTC. V and J are TRBV19 and TRBJ1-2, with TRBD1 matching over 12 bases. The CDR3 is 16 residues long. J was trimmed by 5 bases and V by 3 bases; bases with no gene match: 7. Germline CDR1 LNHDA, CDR2 SQIVND (reference sequence). Full variable domain (remainder filled in from reference TRBV19 and TRBJ1-2): DGGITQSPKYLFRKEGQNVTLSCEQNLNHDAMYWYRQDPGQGLRLIYYSQIVNDFQKGDIAEGYSVSREKKESFPLTVTSAQKNPTAFYLCASSIVGTGGFYGYTFGSGTRLTVV.

The chain combines TRBV16 with TRBJ2-1; 11 nucleotides line up with TRBD1. The CDR3 consists of 15 residues. Looked up from germline, CDR1 is KGHSY and CDR2 is FQNENV. The V segment lost 3 bases and the J segment 4 bases; nucleotides outside the gene matches: 2. CDR3 in amino acids: CASSQGDRGYNEQFF. The CDR3 region has the DNA TGTGCCAGCAGCCAGGGGGACAGGGGGTACAATGAGCAGTTCTTC. Drawing the rest from reference TRBV16 and TRBJ2-1, the complete variable domain is GEEVAQTPKHLVRGEGQKAKLYCAPIKGHSYVFWYQQVLKNEFKFLISFQNENVFDETGMPKERFSAKCLPNSPCSLEIQATKLEDSAVYFCASSQGDRGYNEQFFGPGTRLTVL.

J is TRBJ1-1 and V is TRBV9; 9 nucleotides line up with TRBD1. This CDR3 is built from 16 residues. CDR1 SGDLS and CDR2 YYNGEE come from the germline V gene. Trimming at V came to 0 bases and at J to 4 bases, leaving 7 bases not matched to a gene. This CDR3 reads CASSVGPTGGSTEAFF. The CDR3 DNA follows: TGTGCCAGCAGCGTAGGACCGACAGGGGGTAGCACTGAAGCTTTCTTT.

V gene TRBV7-9 combines with J gene TRBJ2-7; tentatively, D is TRBD2 (6 bases). The ends were cut back, 8 bases at V and 4 bases at J, with 18 bases in the middle. The CDR3 totals 14 residues. Germline V gene lookup returns CDR1 SEHNR and CDR2 FQNEAQ (reference sequence). The CDR3 DNA follows: TGTGCCAGCGGAGTAGTGGGGGGATCTTACGAGCAGTACTTC. This gives the protein CASGVVGGSYEQYF.

V gene TRBV10-3 combines with J gene TRBJ1-4; TRBD1 is a possible D gene (5 bases). There are 15 residues in the CDR3. CDR1 and CDR2 from the germline V gene are ENHRY and SYGVKD. The ends were cut back, 0 bases at V and 5 bases at J, with 10 bases in the middle. The CDR3 sequence is CAISESGTENEKLFF. DNA for the CDR3: TGTGCCATCAGTGAGTCGGGGACTGAAAATGAAAAACTGTTTTTT.